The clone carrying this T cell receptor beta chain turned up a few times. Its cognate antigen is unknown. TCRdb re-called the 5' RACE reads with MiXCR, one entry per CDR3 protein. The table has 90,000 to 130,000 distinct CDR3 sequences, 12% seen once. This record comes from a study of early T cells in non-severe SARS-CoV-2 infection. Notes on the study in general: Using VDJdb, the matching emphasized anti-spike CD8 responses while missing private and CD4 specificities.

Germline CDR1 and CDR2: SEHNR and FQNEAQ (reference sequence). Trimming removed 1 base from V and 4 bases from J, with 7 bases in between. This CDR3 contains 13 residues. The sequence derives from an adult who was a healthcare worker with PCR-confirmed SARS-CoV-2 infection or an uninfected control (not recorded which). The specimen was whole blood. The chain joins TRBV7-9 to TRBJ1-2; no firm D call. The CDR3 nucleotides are TGTGCCAGCAGCTTAGATCCAGGCTATGGCTACACCTTC. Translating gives CASSLDPGYGYTF.